The source of this T cell receptor beta chain is a study of blood T cell repertoires in COVID-19. Background on the study: Italy, Spain and the United States were the sources of the convalescent and acute COVID-19 samples. The cDNA or gDNA used as material had been derived from T cells, B-cell-depleted T cells, or PBMCs.

In the original processing: Amplification of reference gene primers was used by the study to estimate nucleated cell counts. Using immunoSEQ multiplex PCR, the repertoire was profiled, and TCRdb retains in-frame clones only, with some absent. V and J calls and clone size come straight from that table; D and trimming were deduced from the DNA. Seen here are about 180,000 clones, 70% to 90% observed once, and the top ten hold more than 2.5%. Germline CDR1 and CDR2: SGHDT and YYEEEE. V lost 2 bases and J 1 base, leaving 13 bases between the germline ends. The CDR3 is 15 amino acids. The chain has TRBV5-6 and TRBJ2-7, with a weak D call TRBD1 (6 bases). The source material was peripheral blood. The receptor's source is a man in his 60s with acute or convalescent COVID-19. The DNA for the CDR3 is TGTGCCAGCAGCTTAGCAGGGGCGCCGTCCTACGAGCAGTACTTC. It specifies CASSLAGAPSYEQYF. Using reference TRBV5-6 and TRBJ2-7 for the parts outside the CDR3, the full variable domain is DAGVTQSPTHLIKTRGQQVTLRCSPKSGHDTVSWYQQALGQGPQFIFQYYEEEERQRGNFPDRFSGHQFPNYSSELNVNALLLGDSALYLCASSLAGAPSYEQYFGPGTRLTVT.